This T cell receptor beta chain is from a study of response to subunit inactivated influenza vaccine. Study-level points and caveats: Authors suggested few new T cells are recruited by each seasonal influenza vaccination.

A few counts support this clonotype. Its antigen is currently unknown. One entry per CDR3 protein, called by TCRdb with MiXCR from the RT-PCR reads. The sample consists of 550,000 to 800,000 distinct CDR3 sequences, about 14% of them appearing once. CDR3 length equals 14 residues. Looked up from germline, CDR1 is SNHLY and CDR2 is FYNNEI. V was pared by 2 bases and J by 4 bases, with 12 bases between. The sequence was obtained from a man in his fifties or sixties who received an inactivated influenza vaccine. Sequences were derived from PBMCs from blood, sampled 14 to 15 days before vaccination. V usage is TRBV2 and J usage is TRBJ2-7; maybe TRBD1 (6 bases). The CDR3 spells CASSEQGPVYEQYF. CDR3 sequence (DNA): TGTGCCAGCAGTGAACAGGGGCCGGTATACGAGCAGTACTTC.